This T cell receptor beta chain was recorded in a study of CD8+ T cells in alopecia areata. cDNA prepared by RNA extraction and subsequent reverse transcription served as the template for sequencing. Sequenced by immunoSEQ multiplex PCR; TCRdb stores in-frame clones only, minus some. The sample has around 300,000 clones, none seen only once. After pooling, cutaneous lymph node cells were sorted with CD4, CD8alpha, NKG2D, NKG2ACE and other markers. With regard to this clone: What it binds is unknown. These gene names are mouse names. Read data end 4 residues before the CDR3 end; the end is taken from the germline J gene.

Findings of the study overall: In patients, TCRs were shared less clearly than in mice, and HLA may possibly be involved.

V dropped 0 bases and J dropped 0; count of bases not matched to a gene: 3. The CDR3 is 16 residues long. Germline CDR1 MNHDT, CDR2 YYDKIL. This chain joins TRBV17 and TRBJ2-7, with 9 bases lining up with TRBD2. Material: CD4+ T cells sorted from a lymph node. The receptor was derived from a C3H/HeJ mouse with alopecia areata. As its MHC haplotype, the strain has H2-k. The CDR3 reads CASSRELGGSSYEQYF. The part of the CDR3 DNA that was read is TGTGCTAGCAGTAGAGAGCTGGGGGGGAGCTCCTAT.